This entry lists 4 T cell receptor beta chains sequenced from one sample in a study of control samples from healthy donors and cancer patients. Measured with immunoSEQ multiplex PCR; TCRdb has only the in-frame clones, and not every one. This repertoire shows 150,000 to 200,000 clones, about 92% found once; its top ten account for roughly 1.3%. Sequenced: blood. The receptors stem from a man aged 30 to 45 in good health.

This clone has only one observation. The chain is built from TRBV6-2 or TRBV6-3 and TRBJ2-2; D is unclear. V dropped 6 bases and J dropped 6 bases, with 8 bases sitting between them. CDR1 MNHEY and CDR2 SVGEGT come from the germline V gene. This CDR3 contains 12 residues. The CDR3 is CASSLGAGELFF. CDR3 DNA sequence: TGTGCCAGCAGCCTCGGCGCCGGGGAGCTGTTTTTT.

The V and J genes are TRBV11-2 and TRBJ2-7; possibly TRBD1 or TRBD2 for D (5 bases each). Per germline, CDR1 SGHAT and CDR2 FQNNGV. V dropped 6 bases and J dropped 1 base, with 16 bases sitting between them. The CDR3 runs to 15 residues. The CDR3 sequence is CASRLRRGVSYEQYF. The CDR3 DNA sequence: TGTGCCAGCAGACTACGCCGAGGGGTGTCCTACGAGCAGTACTTC.

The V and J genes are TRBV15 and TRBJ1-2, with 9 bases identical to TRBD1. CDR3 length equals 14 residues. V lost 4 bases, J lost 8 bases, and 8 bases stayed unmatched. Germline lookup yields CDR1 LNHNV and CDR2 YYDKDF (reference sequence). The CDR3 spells CATSTGTGRNGYTF. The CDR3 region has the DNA TGTGCCACCAGCACCGGGACAGGGAGAAACGGCTACACCTTC. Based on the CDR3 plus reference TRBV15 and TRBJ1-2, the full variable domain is DAMVIQNPRYQVTQFGKPVTLSCSQTLNHNVMYWYQQKSSQAPKLLFHYYDKDFNNEADTPDNFQSRRPNTSFCFLDIRSPGLGDTAMYLCATSTGTGRNGYTFGSGTRLTVV.

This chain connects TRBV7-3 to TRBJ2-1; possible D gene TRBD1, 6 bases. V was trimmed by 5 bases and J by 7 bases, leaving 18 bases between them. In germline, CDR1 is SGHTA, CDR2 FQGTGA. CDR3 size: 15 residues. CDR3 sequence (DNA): TGTGCCAGCAGCCCCGCCCAGGGGAGTTGGAATGAGCAGTTCTTC. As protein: CASSPAQGSWNEQFF.